This TCR beta chain was found in a study of blood T cell repertoires in COVID-19. Study information: PBMCs, B-cell-depleted T cells, or T cells provided the cDNA or gDNA that made up the material.

The assay was immunoSEQ multiplex PCR, and TCRdb's table has in-frame clones only and misses some. The data show over 75,000 clones, over 65% seen once. Germline assignment: CDR1 SQVTM and CDR2 ANQGSEA. The J segment lost 8 bases and the V segment lost 5 bases, leaving 7 bases of the junction unmatched. This CDR3 spans 13 amino acids. This clonotype originated in a human donor in a cohort sampled during active COVID-19. The sequencing input was peripheral blood. The rearrangement uses TRBV29-1 and TRBJ2-1; 9 nucleotides match TRBD2. In nucleotides, the CDR3 is TGCAGCGTTCAGGTTAGCGGGAGTGATGAGCAGTTCTTC. Protein sequence: CSVQVSGSDEQFF.